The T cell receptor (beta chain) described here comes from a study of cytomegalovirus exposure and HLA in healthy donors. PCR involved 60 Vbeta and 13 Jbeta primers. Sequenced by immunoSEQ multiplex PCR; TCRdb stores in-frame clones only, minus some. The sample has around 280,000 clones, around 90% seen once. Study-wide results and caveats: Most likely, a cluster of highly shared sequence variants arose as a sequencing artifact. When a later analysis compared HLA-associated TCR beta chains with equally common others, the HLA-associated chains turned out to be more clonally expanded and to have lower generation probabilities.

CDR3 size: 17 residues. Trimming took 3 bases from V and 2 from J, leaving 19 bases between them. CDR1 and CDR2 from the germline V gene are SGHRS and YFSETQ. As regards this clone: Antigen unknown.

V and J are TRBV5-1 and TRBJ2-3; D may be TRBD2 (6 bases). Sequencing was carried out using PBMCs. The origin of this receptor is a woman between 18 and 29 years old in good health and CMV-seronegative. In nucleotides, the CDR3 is TGCGCCAGCAGCTGGGAGGAGAAGGTCGGGGACACAGATACGCAGTATTTT. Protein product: CASSWEEKVGDTDTQYF.